These 30 T cell receptor beta chains were sequenced from one sample in a study of blood T cell repertoires in COVID-19. Produced via immunoSEQ multiplex PCR; TCRdb's table is partial and in-frame only. The sample holds roughly 250,000 clones, roughly three quarters seen once. The specimen was peripheral blood. The receptors come from a woman aged 40 to 55 with active or convalescent COVID-19.

The chain uses TRBV6-1 and TRBJ2-7; unclear D gene. The CDR3 has 13 amino acids. Germline V gene data show CDR1 as MNHNS and CDR2 as SASEGT. The ends were cut back, 2 bases at V and 1 base at J, with 6 bases in the middle. CDR3 coding DNA: TGTGCCAGCAGTGAACAGGCGTCCTACGAGCAGTACGTC. Translated, it gives CASSEQASYEQYV.

The genes are TRBV29-1 and TRBJ2-3; 12 bases are a match to TRBD2. The CDR3 totals 13 residues. V lost 6 bases, J lost 5 bases, and 3 bases stayed unmatched. Germline V gene data show CDR1 as SQVTM and CDR2 as ANQGSEA. The CDR3 DNA reads as TGCAGCGTCAGGACTAGCGGGGTAGATACGCAGTATTTT. This gives the protein CSVRTSGVDTQYF.

The chain carries TRBV6-5 and TRBJ1-5, with 11 bases identical to TRBD1. The CDR3 sequence is 14 residues long. Per germline, CDR1 MNHEY and CDR2 SVGAGI. The trim removed 8 bases at V and 8 bases at J, leaving 8 bases unmatched. DNA of the CDR3: TGTGCCAGCCGACCGGGACAGGGGGTCGAGCCCCAGCATTTT. This translates into CASRPGQGVEPQHF.

This chain connects TRBV14 to TRBJ2-3; maybe TRBD2 (7 bases). Germline loops: CDR1 SGHDN, CDR2 FVKESK. The CDR3 extends over 18 amino acids. The V end lost 5 bases, the J end lost 4 bases, and 25 bases lay between the germline ends. CDR3 in DNA: TGTGCCAGCAGCGCACCCAAACCTCGGGGGGCCTCTGCAGATACGCAGTATTTT. Translation gives CASSAPKPRGASADTQYF. The variable domain in full, with the rest retrieved from reference TRBV14 and TRBJ2-3, is EAGVTQFPSHSVIEKGQTVTLRCDPISGHDNLYWYRRVMGKEIKFLLHFVKESKQDESGMPNNRFLAERTGGTYSTLKVQPAELEDSGVYFCASSAPKPRGASADTQYFGPGTRLTVL.

This chain connects TRBV28 to TRBJ2-7, with 9 bases lining up with TRBD1. The germline V gene has CDR1 MDHEN and CDR2 SYDVKM. With 5 bases clipped from V and 5 bases from J, the junction kept 10 bases outside the gene matches. CDR3 size: 15 residues. DNA of the CDR3: TGTGCCAGCAGTCTAACAGGGGGCACAAAGGACGAGCAGTACTTC. Encoded protein: CASSLTGGTKDEQYF.

The table lists this clone with a count of one. The rearrangement joins TRBV2 to TRBJ2-1, with a weak D call TRBD1 (5 bases). With 6 bases removed from V and 4 bases from J, the gap between germline ends came to 10 bases. The V gene's germline CDR1 is SNHLY and CDR2 FYNNEI. The CDR3 has 13 amino acids. CDR3 region: CASRDTGYNEQFF. CDR3 coding DNA: TGTGCCAGCAGGGACACGGGTTACAATGAGCAGTTCTTC. The full variable domain, its missing parts supplied by reference TRBV2 and TRBJ2-1, is EPEVTQTPSHQVTQMGQEVILRCVPISNHLYFYWYRQILGQKVEFLVSFYNNEISEKSEIFDDQFSVERPDGSNFTLKIRSTKLEDSAMYFCASRDTGYNEQFFGPGTRLTVL.

The gene calls are TRBV6-6 and TRBJ2-1, with a possible D match to TRBD2 (7 bases). The CDR3 is made up of 15 amino acids. In germline, CDR1 is MNHNY, CDR2 SVGAGI (reference sequence). Trimming removed 6 bases at V and 2 bases at J, with 14 bases between. CDR3 bases: TGTGCCAGCAGCCCCCCGGGGGGCACCTACAATGAGCAGTTCTTC. Its protein product is CASSPPGGTYNEQFF.

The V and J genes are TRBV20-1 and TRBJ2-7, with D perhaps matching TRBD1 (6 bases). With 3 bases removed from V and 6 bases from J, the gap between germline ends came to 12 bases. The V gene's germline CDR1 is DFQATT and CDR2 SNEGSKA (reference sequence). This CDR3 comprises 12 residues. CDR3 residues: CSASQGRREQYV. The CDR3 region has the DNA TGCAGTGCTAGTCAGGGGCGGCGCGAGCAGTACGTC.

This clone was recorded once. The chain uses TRBV5-8 and TRBJ2-1, with D unresolved. In germline, CDR1 is SGHTS, CDR2 YDEGEE. The CDR3 covers 12 residues. V was trimmed by 4 bases and J by 10 bases, leaving 12 bases between them. This chain's CDR3 is CASSIARREQFF. In DNA form, the CDR3 reads TGTGCCAGCAGCATTGCTAGAAGGGAGCAGTTCTTC. Supplemented by reference TRBV5-8 and TRBJ2-1, the full variable domain reads EAGVTQSPTHLIKTRGQQATLRCSPISGHTSVYWYQQALGLGLQFLLWYDEGEERNRGNFPPRFSGRQFPNYSSELNVNALELEDSALYLCASSIARREQFFGPGTRLTVL.

V gene TRBV25-1 combines with J gene TRBJ1-6, with D unclear. V was cut by 6 bases and J by 12 bases, with 12 bases left in between. The germline V gene encodes CDR1 MGHDK and CDR2 SYGVNS. This CDR3 contains 12 residues. CDR3 DNA: TGTGCCAGCAGCCGTAGTACGGGACCCCTCCACTTT. It translates to CASSRSTGPLHF. Combining the CDR3 with reference TRBV25-1 and TRBJ1-6 gives the whole variable domain EADIYQTPRYLVIGTGKKITLECSQTMGHDKMYWYQQDPGMELHLIHYSYGVNSTEKGDLSSESTVSRIRTEHFPLTLESARPSHTSQYLCASSRSTGPLHFGNGTRLTVT.

The chain recombines TRBV11-3 with TRBJ1-1; D is undetermined. The CDR3 loop spans 13 amino acids. With 1 base removed from V and 8 bases from J, the gap between germline ends came to 11 bases. Germline CDR1 reads SGHNT; CDR2 reads YENEEA. The CDR3 DNA reads as TGTGCCAGCAGCTTAGTATTTGGCGGGGAAGCTTTCTTT. As protein: CASSLVFGGEAFF.

V and J are TRBV7-2 and TRBJ2-1; 10 bases fit TRBD2. The CDR3 is 18 amino acids. Germline assignment: CDR1 SGHTA and CDR2 FQGNSA. J gave up 0 bases and V 2 bases, and 7 bases lay outside the gene matches. CDR3 nucleotide sequence: TGTGCCAGCAGCTTACGCAGGAGCGGGGGGGCCTCCTACAATGAGCAGTTCTTC. Translating gives CASSLRRSGGASYNEQFF. Combining the CDR3 with reference TRBV7-2 and TRBJ2-1 gives the whole variable domain GAGVSQSPSNKVTEKGKDVELRCDPISGHTALYWYRQSLGQGLEFLIYFQGNSAPDKSGLPSDRFSAERTGGSVSTLTIQRTQQEDSAVYLCASSLRRSGGASYNEQFFGPGTRLTVL.

This clone was seen only once. The chain carries TRBV14 and TRBJ1-4, with TRBD1 matching over 8 bases. V lost 5 bases and J lost 7; bases outside the gene matches: 9. The CDR3 has 15 amino acids. Per the germline V gene, CDR1 is SGHDN and CDR2 is FVKESK. The CDR3 loop reads CASSSRTGSLEKLFF. The CDR3 DNA is TGTGCCAGCAGCTCCCGGACAGGGAGTCTTGAAAAACTGTTTTTT.

The V and J genes are TRBV9 and TRBJ1-6; the D is unclear. The V and J ends lost 1 base and 0 bases respectively, with 5 bases between them. Germline V CDR1 and CDR2: SGDLS, YYNGEE. CDR3 length: 15 residues. The CDR3 sequence: CASSVSGSYNSPLHF. As DNA, the CDR3 is TGTGCCAGCAGCGTATCAGGCTCCTATAATTCACCCCTCCACTTT. The full variable domain, completed using reference TRBV9 and TRBJ1-6, is DSGVTQTPKHLITATGQRVTLRCSPRSGDLSVYWYQQSLDQGLQFLIQYYNGEERAKGNILERFSAQQFPDLHSELNLSSLELGDSALYFCASSVSGSYNSPLHFGNGTRLTVT.

The table lists this clone with a few counts. The chain carries TRBV15 and TRBJ2-7; possibly TRBD2 for D (5 bases). V was cut by 0 bases and J by 7 bases, with 10 bases left in between. Germline CDR1 reads LNHNV; CDR2 reads YYDKDF (reference sequence). There are 13 residues in the CDR3. CDR3 in DNA: TGTGCCACCAGCAGAGATGGAGGTGAGGAGCAGTACTTC. Its translation is CATSRDGGEEQYF.

About this clone: Additional DNA sequences in this sample encode the identical CDR3. The CDR3 DNA reads TGTGCCAGCAGCTTAGGTTCGGGAGGGCACTATGGCTACACCTTC. It codes for CASSLGSGGHYGYTF. The V and J genes are TRBV7-9 and TRBJ1-2; D remains unclear. Trimming shortened V by 1 base and J by 3 bases, and 12 bases separated the two germline ends. This CDR3 comprises 15 residues. Germline CDR1 is SEHNR and CDR2 is FQNEAQ (reference sequence).

The sample holds a few counts of this clone. The chain has TRBV2 and TRBJ1-1; D not resolved. Trimming cost V 8 bases and J 1 base, with 11 bases left between them. Germline CDR1 reads SNHLY; CDR2 reads FYNNEI. The CDR3 has 13 residues. The CDR3 here is CASPIEQNTEAFF. The CDR3 bases are TGTGCCAGCCCAATCGAACAGAACACTGAAGCTTTCTTT.

This sequence joins TRBV7-8 and TRBJ2-7; the D is unclear. Germline V gene data show CDR1 as SGHVS and CDR2 as FQNEAQ. V lost 5 bases to trimming and J lost 2 bases, with 13 bases between them. The CDR3 consists of 14 residues. CDR3 region: CASSPHQRTYEQYV. CDR3 nucleotides: TGTGCCAGCAGCCCCCATCAGCGTACCTACGAGCAGTACGTC.

CDR3 bases: TGTGCCAGCAGCTTCGGACAGGGCATCACTGAAGCTTTCTTT. Translated: CASSFGQGITEAFF. The gene calls are TRBV11-3 and TRBJ1-1; TRBD1 agrees at 8 bases. The germline V gene encodes CDR1 SGHNT and CDR2 YENEEA. Unmatched junction bases numbered 4, after V lost 3 bases and J lost 4 bases. The CDR3 consists of 14 residues. Full variable domain (missing parts from reference TRBV11-3 and TRBJ1-1): EAGVVQSPRYKIIEKKQPVAFWCNPISGHNTLYWYLQNLGQGPELLIRYENEEAVDDSQLPKDRFSAERLKGVDSTLKIQPAELGDSAVYLCASSFGQGITEAFFGQGTRLTVV.

J is TRBJ1-6 and V is TRBV7-3; 8 nucleotides align to TRBD1. CDR1 SGHTA and CDR2 FQGTGA come from the germline V gene. CDR3 length: 14 residues. After removal of 5 bases from V and 8 bases from J, the junction contained 5 bases not matched to a gene. The CDR3 nucleotides read TGTGCCAGCAGCCTCAGGGGGCTGGATTCACCCCTCCACTTT. Amino acid sequence: CASSLRGLDSPLHF.

The J gene is TRBJ2-4, the V gene TRBV3-1 (or the pseudogene TRBV3-2); D unresolved. The CDR3 has 15 amino acids. Trimming shortened V by 2 bases and J by 0 bases, and 8 bases separated the two germline ends. Germline lookup yields CDR1 LGHDT and CDR2 YNNKEL (reference sequence). As DNA, the CDR3 is TGTGCCAGCAGCCAACAGGATTTAGCCAAAAACATTCAGTACTTC. Its translation: CASSQQDLAKNIQYF.

The V gene is TRBV4-1, the J gene TRBJ1-2; possible D gene TRBD1, 6 bases. Trimming took off 6 bases at V and 7 bases at J, with 18 bases between the two ends. The CDR3 is 14 residues long. CDR1 is MGHRA, CDR2 YSYEKL, per germline. CDR3 loop: CASRPTQAGAGYTF. CDR3 sequence (DNA): TGCGCCAGCAGGCCGACCCAGGCGGGGGCTGGCTACACCTTC.

The chain carries TRBV28 and TRBJ1-5; 10 bases map to TRBD1. In germline, CDR1 is MDHEN, CDR2 SYDVKM. This CDR3 region has 15 residues. J lost 6 bases, V lost 4 bases, and 6 bases had no gene match. CDR3 coding DNA: TGTGCCAGCAGTTCTCCGACAGGGGGCTTTCAGCCCCAGCATTTT. Translating it yields CASSSPTGGFQPQHF.

The gene calls are TRBV4-2 and TRBJ2-2; weak D call: TRBD1 (6 bases). Deletions cut 3 bases from V and 3 bases from J, with 14 bases between. The CDR3 consists of 16 residues. Germline V gene sequence: CDR1 LGHNA, CDR2 YNFKEQ. The CDR3 DNA sequence: TGTGCCAGCAGCCAGACAGGTGTCAAAGACACCGGGGAGCTGTTTTTT. Translating gives CASSQTGVKDTGELFF.

This clone showed up just once. The CDR3 sequence: CASSLGAGSTEAFF. The CDR3 nucleotides are TGCGCCAGCAGCTTGGGGGCGGGGAGTACTGAAGCTTTCTTT. The chain has TRBV5-1 and TRBJ1-1; D not resolved. The germline gives CDR1 SGHRS, CDR2 YFSETQ. This CDR3 contains 14 residues. Trimming shortened V by 0 bases and J by 5 bases, and 11 bases separated the two germline ends.

The chain links TRBV28 to TRBJ1-5, with 7 bases that match TRBD1. V gave up 6 bases and J gave up 5 bases; unmatched junction bases: 7. Per germline, CDR1 MDHEN and CDR2 SYDVKM. The CDR3 length is 14 residues. This CDR3 reads CASRKPGQHQPQHF. The CDR3 DNA reads TGTGCCAGCAGAAAGCCGGGACAGCATCAGCCCCAGCATTTT.

This sequence joins TRBV27 and TRBJ1-6; D is unresolved. Trimming took off 3 bases at V and 7 bases at J, with 10 bases between the two ends. The CDR3 length is 14 residues. The germline gives CDR1 MNHEY, CDR2 SMNVEV (reference sequence). The CDR3 region has the DNA TGTGCCAGCAGTTTCGGGATTAGCAATTCACCCCTCCACTTT. Encoded protein: CASSFGISNSPLHF.

This chain joins TRBV28 and TRBJ1-4; D ambiguous. CDR1 and CDR2 from the germline V gene are MDHEN and SYDVKM. This CDR3 has 15 amino acids. Trimming cost V 3 bases and J 0 bases, with 8 bases left between them. As DNA, the CDR3 is TGTGCCAGCAGTTTCCGCGGAGCAACTAATGAAAAACTGTTTTTT. Protein sequence: CASSFRGATNEKLFF. Combining the CDR3 with reference TRBV28 and TRBJ1-4 gives the whole variable domain DVKVTQSSRYLVKRTGEKVFLECVQDMDHENMFWYRQDPGLGLRLIYFSYDVKMKEKGDIPEGYSVSREKKERFSLILESASTNQTSMYLCASSFRGATNEKLFFGSGTQLSVL.

The chain employs TRBV3-1 (or the pseudogene TRBV3-2) and TRBJ1-6; TRBD1 might be the D (5 bases). CDR3 length equals 13 residues. The germline V gene has CDR1 LGHDT and CDR2 YNNKEL (reference sequence). Trimming left V 7 bases short and J 6 bases short, with 10 bases between. CDR3 in amino acids: CASTGGGNSPLHF. The CDR3 DNA is TGTGCCAGCACCGGGGGAGGTAATTCACCCCTCCACTTT.

The chain combines TRBV5-6 with TRBJ2-1, with 9 positions matching TRBD2. V was clipped by 2 bases and J by 4 bases; unmatched bases: 4. CDR3 size: 15 residues. Per germline, CDR1 SGHDT and CDR2 YYEEEE. CDR3 loop: CASSFKRGVYNEQFF. For the CDR3, the DNA is TGTGCCAGCAGCTTTAAGCGGGGGGTTTACAATGAGCAGTTCTTC.